This entry lists 28 T cell receptor beta chains sequenced from one sample in a study of blood T cells in healthy people across ages. It was with a sample-barcoded 5' primer and a J-beta primer mix that a second PCR of roughly 7 to 12 cycles was run. A single record per CDR3 protein comes from TCRdb applying MiXCR to the 5' RACE reads. Here the sample spans about 760,000 distinct CDR3 sequences, 25% being singletons. These data also formed part of another study, on T cells of mothers and their children.

The sequencing sample was made of blood. The origin of the receptors is a boy aged 10-17 years in good health.

This clonotype turned up a few times. One junction end disagrees with the germline gene, perhaps due to a read error. This chain uses TRBV19 with TRBJ1-1; 8 bases line up with TRBD1. Germline V gene data show CDR1 as LNHDA and CDR2 as SQIVND (reference sequence). The CDR3 is 12 residues long. The CDR3 loop reads CASSIQGAEAFF. In nucleotides, the CDR3 is TGTGCCAGCAGTATACAGGGGGCTGAAGCTTTCTTT.

This chain uses TRBV28 with TRBJ2-1; D remains ambiguous. This CDR3 has 14 residues. Trimming stripped 6 bases from V and 5 bases from J, with 14 bases between. Germline loops: CDR1 MDHEN, CDR2 SYDVKM. In DNA, the CDR3 is TGTGCCAGCAGACCGAGGCTGGGAAACAATGAGCAGTTCTTC. The encoded protein is CASRPRLGNNEQFF.

This chain links TRBV11-2 with TRBJ2-2; TRBD2 matches at 10 bases. This CDR3 is built from 15 residues. J gave up 6 bases and V 4 bases, and 5 bases lay outside the gene matches. Per germline, CDR1 SGHAT and CDR2 FQNNGV. CDR3 in amino acids: CASSSLAGAAGELFF. CDR3 nucleotide sequence: TGTGCCAGCAGCTCCCTAGCGGGGGCGGCCGGGGAGCTGTTTTTT.

This clonotype was counted a few times. V is TRBV20-1 and J is TRBJ2-5, with D uncertain. This CDR3 region has 12 residues. The V end lost 6 bases, the J end lost 5 bases, and 13 bases lay between the germline ends. Germline V gene lookup returns CDR1 DFQATT and CDR2 SNEGSKA (reference sequence). The CDR3 reads CSAWLGKETQYF. The CDR3 coding sequence is TGCAGTGCCTGGTTAGGGAAGGAGACCCAGTACTTC.

This clonotype has only a few counts. The chain recombines TRBV6-1 with TRBJ2-5, with 7 nucleotides matching TRBD2. With the DNA end fitting TRBJ2-1 better, the J assignment may be wrong. Germline assignment: CDR1 MNHNS and CDR2 SASEGT. The length of the CDR3 is 17 residues. The CDR3 loop is CASSEAPSGIIGNEQFF. CDR3 DNA sequence: TGTGCCAGCAGTGAAGCGCCTAGCGGCATCATTGGCAATGAGCAGTTCTTC.

J is TRBJ2-5 and V is TRBV9; D uncertain. Germline-derived CDR1 and CDR2 are SGDLS and YYNGEE. The germline V and J ends were trimmed by 3 bases and 0 bases, with 9 bases remaining between them. The CDR3 totals 14 residues. CDR3 nucleotide sequence: TGTGCCAGCAGCGCCCCGGCTGACCAAGAGACCCAGTACTTC. Translating gives CASSAPADQETQYF. The complete variable domain, with remaining parts taken from reference TRBV9 and TRBJ2-5, reads DSGVTQTPKHLITATGQRVTLRCSPRSGDLSVYWYQQSLDQGLQFLIQYYNGEERAKGNILERFSAQQFPDLHSELNLSSLELGDSALYFCASSAPADQETQYFGPGTRLLVL.

This clonotype was seen just once. A much larger clone differs from this one at a single base, so this may be a read error. The chain combines TRBV20-1 with TRBJ2-5; TRBD2 matches at 8 bases. The CDR3 contains 16 residues. Germline assignment: CDR1 DFQATT and CDR2 SNEGSKA (reference sequence). The trim removed 6 bases at V and 1 base at J, leaving 13 bases unmatched. The CDR3 protein is CSALRGNGGAQETQYF. CDR3 sequence (DNA): TGCAGTGCCCTCAGAGGCAACGGGGGGGCCCAAGAGACCCAGTACTTC.

This clonotype was detected only a few times. The chain carries TRBV7-2 and TRBJ2-5; D gene unclear. Germline CDR1 reads SGHTA; CDR2 reads FQGNSA. Trimming stripped 1 base from V and 5 bases from J, with 11 bases between. CDR3 length: 14 amino acids. The CDR3 protein is CASSLEWVGETQYF. CDR3 nucleotide sequence: TGTGCCAGCAGCTTAGAATGGGTCGGGGAGACCCAGTACTTC.

The rearrangement joins TRBV7-9 to TRBJ1-3; TRBD1 is a possible D gene (5 bases). In germline, CDR1 is SEHNR, CDR2 FQNEAQ (reference sequence). V was shortened by 5 bases and J by 0 bases, with 14 bases between the two germline ends. The CDR3 has 16 amino acids. CDR3 sequence (DNA): TGTGCCAGCAGCCTCCTCCGGGGCAACTCTGGAAACACCATATATTTT. Translating it yields CASSLLRGNSGNTIYF. The entire variable domain, with the rest obtained from reference TRBV7-9 and TRBJ1-3, is as follows: DTGVSQNPRHKITKRGQNVTFRCDPISEHNRLYWYRQTLGQGPEFLTYFQNEAQLEKSRLLSDRFSAERPKGSFSTLEIQRTEQGDSAMYLCASSLLRGNSGNTIYFGEGSWLTVV.

The genes are TRBV7-8 and TRBJ2-7; D call uncertain. Germline V gene lookup returns CDR1 SGHVS and CDR2 FQNEAQ. V shed 5 bases and J shed 2 bases, with 7 bases lying between them. This CDR3 is built from 12 residues. The CDR3 sequence is CASSASAYEQYF. In DNA, the CDR3 is TGTGCCAGCAGCGCTTCAGCCTACGAGCAGTACTTC.

Notes on this clonotype: A junction boundary mismatches the germline segment, possibly from a read error. The rearrangement links TRBV3-1 to TRBJ2-5; 12 nucleotides agree with TRBD2. The V gene's germline CDR1 is LGHDT and CDR2 YNNKEL (reference sequence). The CDR3 contains 17 residues. The CDR3 nucleotides are TGTGCCAGCAGCCCCGAGGCTTCTAGCGGGGGGGCCCTTTTACTGTTCTTC. Its translation is CASSPEASSGGALLLFF.

The rearrangement joins TRBV28 to TRBJ1-2; 9 positions agree with TRBD1. This CDR3 is 16 amino acids long. Unmatched junction bases numbered 14, after V lost 4 bases and J lost 8 bases. Germline CDR1 and CDR2: MDHEN and SYDVKM. CDR3 protein: CASSSATPQGARGYTF. Written as DNA, the CDR3 is TGTGCCAGCAGTTCAGCAACCCCACAGGGGGCCCGGGGCTACACCTTC.

The chain recombines TRBV3-1 with TRBJ2-5; D might be TRBD2 (6 bases). Germline V gene lookup returns CDR1 LGHDT and CDR2 YNNKEL (reference sequence). The germline V and J ends were trimmed by 3 bases and 5 bases, with 13 bases remaining between them. The CDR3 spans 14 residues. The CDR3 reads CASSQQHGGETQYF. CDR3 nucleotide sequence: TGTGCCAGCAGCCAGCAACATGGGGGGGAGACCCAGTACTTC.

V is TRBV25-1 and J is TRBJ2-7; the D is unclear. With 3 bases removed from V and 2 bases from J, the gap between germline ends came to 8 bases. Germline V gene data show CDR1 as MGHDK and CDR2 as SYGVNS. The CDR3 has 13 residues. The CDR3: CASSESGAYEQYF. In DNA form, the CDR3 reads TGTGCCAGCAGTGAGTCTGGAGCCTACGAGCAGTACTTC.

This clonotype has more than one count but fewer than ten. This sequence joins TRBV15 and TRBJ2-5; D gene unclear. CDR1 is LNHNV and CDR2 is YYDKDF in the germline V gene (reference sequence). V was pared by 0 bases and J by 3 bases, with 11 bases between. The CDR3 length is 15 residues. CDR3 nucleotide sequence: TGTGCCACCAGCAGAGATAAGACGACCAAAGAGACCCAGTACTTC. It yields the protein CATSRDKTTKETQYF.

This chain links TRBV20-1 with TRBJ2-3; 8 bases map to TRBD2. The CDR3 contains 14 residues. The V gene's germline CDR1 is DFQATT and CDR2 SNEGSKA (reference sequence). With 0 bases clipped from V and 5 bases from J, the junction kept 4 bases outside the gene matches. CDR3 region: CSARDGRVGDTQYF. The CDR3 coding sequence is TGCAGTGCTAGAGACGGGAGGGTCGGAGATACGCAGTATTTT.

V gene TRBV20-1 combines with J gene TRBJ2-5; TRBD2 matches 13 bases. The better agreement between TRBJ2-7 and the DNA end casts doubt on the J call. The CDR3 has 19 residues. Per germline, CDR1 DFQATT and CDR2 SNEGSKA (reference sequence). The CDR3 nucleotides read TGCAGTGCTAGACGGGGACTAGCGGGACTCAATGAACCTTCCTACGAGCAGTACTTC. It specifies CSARRGLAGLNEPSYEQYF.

The V call is TRBV12-3 or TRBV12-4, the J call TRBJ2-5; 9 bases agree with TRBD1. The J call may be incorrect, as the DNA end agrees better with TRBJ2-7. This CDR3 spans 14 amino acids. Here the CDR3 reads CASSRTGEAYEQYF. The CDR3 DNA reads TGTGCCAGCAGCAGGACAGGGGAAGCCTACGAGCAGTACTTC.

CDR3 DNA: TGTGCCAGCAGCTCATGGACAGACAATGGCTACACCTTC. Encoded protein: CASSSWTDNGYTF. The V call is TRBV7-9, the J call TRBJ1-2; possibly TRBD1 for D (6 bases). V lost 4 bases to trimming and J lost 6 bases, with 12 bases between them. CDR1 is SEHNR, CDR2 FQNEAQ, per germline (reference sequence). The CDR3 runs to 13 residues.

This clonotype was found once. The rearrangement joins TRBV6-2 or TRBV6-3 to TRBJ2-3; weak D call: TRBD1 (5 bases). The CDR3 extends over 14 amino acids. CDR1 MNHEY and CDR2 SVGEGT come from the germline V gene. Trimming shortened V by 3 bases and J by 2 bases, and 9 bases separated the two germline ends. CDR3 nucleotides: TGTGCCAGCAGTTATCGGACAAACACAGATACGCAGTATTTT. As protein: CASSYRTNTDTQYF.

This clonotype was seen more than once but under ten times. The chain links TRBV19 to TRBJ1-1; weak D call: TRBD1 (5 bases). Trimming took off 3 bases at V and 1 base at J, with 9 bases between the two ends. Germline V lookup: CDR1 LNHDA, CDR2 SQIVND (reference sequence). This CDR3 is 14 amino acids long. In nucleotides, the CDR3 is TGTGCCAGTAGTATTCGAGGGGAGAACACTGAAGCTTTCTTT. Its translation: CASSIRGENTEAFF.

The rearrangement joins TRBV5-1 to TRBJ1-2, with TRBD1 identical over 7 bases. The CDR3 spans 15 residues. Losses at the gene ends were 4 bases for V and 4 bases for J; bases not matched to a gene: 10. CDR1 is SGHRS and CDR2 is YFSETQ in the germline V gene. In DNA form, the CDR3 reads TGCGCCAGCAGCCGAACCATTACAGGGGTCTATGGCTACACCTTC. Its protein product is CASSRTITGVYGYTF.

The chain couples TRBV12-3 or TRBV12-4 to TRBJ1-4; D unresolved. This CDR3 has 13 amino acids. Between the trimmed V and J ends, which lost 7 bases and 3 bases, there was a span of 9 bases. The CDR3 here is CASTTGSNEKLFF. CDR3 nucleotide sequence: TGTGCCAGCACCACGGGTTCTAATGAAAAACTGTTTTTT.

The gene calls are TRBV7-9 and TRBJ1-6; a possible D gene is TRBD1 (6 bases). Germline V CDR1 and CDR2: SEHNR, FQNEAQ (reference sequence). CDR3 length: 17 amino acids. V was cut by 6 bases and J by 0 bases, with 15 bases left in between. This CDR3 is CASRPSSGVSYNSPLHF. The CDR3 DNA is TGTGCCAGCAGACCCAGTTCAGGGGTCTCCTATAATTCACCCCTCCACTTT.

The chain carries TRBV11-1 and TRBJ2-5; D is uncertain. Germline V gene sequence: CDR1 SGHAT, CDR2 FQDESV (reference sequence). Trimming shortened V by 3 bases and J by 1 base, and 15 bases separated the two germline ends. The CDR3 consists of 16 residues. The CDR3 protein is CASSFKRYSAQETQYF. In DNA form, the CDR3 reads TGTGCCAGCAGCTTCAAACGGTACAGCGCCCAAGAGACCCAGTACTTC.

The rearrangement joins TRBV6-2 or TRBV6-3 to TRBJ2-5, with 9 bases lining up with TRBD1. The end of the DNA is better explained by TRBJ2-7, so the J call may be wrong. The CDR3 totals 16 residues. Germline V gene sequence: CDR1 MNHEY, CDR2 SVGEGT. For the CDR3, the DNA is TGTGCCAGCAGTCGCAATCCGGGACAGGGCGTCCACGAGCAGTACTTC. This gives the protein CASSRNPGQGVHEQYF.

The chain joins TRBV7-2 to TRBJ2-5; 7 bases map to TRBD1. The CDR3 covers 13 residues. The trim removed 6 bases at V and 11 bases at J, leaving 12 bases unmatched. Germline V gene data show CDR1 as SGHTA and CDR2 as FQGNSA. CDR3 protein: CASSYGQVYGQYF. In DNA form, the CDR3 reads TGTGCCAGCAGTTATGGACAGGTCTACGGGCAGTACTTC.

This sequence joins TRBV20-1 and TRBJ2-5; 7 bases align to TRBD1. The J call may not be correct, given that the DNA end is closer to TRBJ2-7. Germline CDR1 and CDR2: DFQATT and SNEGSKA (reference sequence). There are 15 residues in the CDR3. The CDR3 DNA is TGCAGTTACCTCGATCCAAGGGGGCAATTGTACGAGCAGTACTTC. Translating it yields CSYLDPRGQLYEQYF.